This T cell receptor (beta chain) emerged from a study of T cell responses to AZD1222 COVID-19 vaccine. On the study more broadly: Second-dose groups at about 4 or about 12 weeks were pooled.

Data came from immunoSEQ multiplex PCR; TCRdb stores just in-frame clones and leaves some out. The sample contains some 170,000 clones, around 90% of which appear only once. Points from the study as a whole: Spike-specific TCR breadth and depth grew following two AZD1222 doses. Clonal diversity may have been underestimated, and the donors were mostly white British, with more females than males. Sampling that yielded the repertoires occurred only after the peak T cell response.

This clone has more than one count but fewer than ten. The antigen is unknown. Germline assignment: CDR1 MDHEN and CDR2 SYDVKM. The V segment lost 2 bases and the J segment 1 base; nucleotides outside the gene matches: 2. The CDR3 totals 16 residues. Sequenced material: peripheral blood, taken on day 0 of AZD1222 vaccination. The chain links TRBV28 to TRBJ2-2, with TRBD2 identical over 9 bases. This TCR came from an adult in good health. This CDR3 reads CASSLLSGRNTGELFF. CDR3 nucleotides: TGTGCCAGCAGTTTACTTAGCGGGAGGAACACCGGGGAGCTGTTTTTT.